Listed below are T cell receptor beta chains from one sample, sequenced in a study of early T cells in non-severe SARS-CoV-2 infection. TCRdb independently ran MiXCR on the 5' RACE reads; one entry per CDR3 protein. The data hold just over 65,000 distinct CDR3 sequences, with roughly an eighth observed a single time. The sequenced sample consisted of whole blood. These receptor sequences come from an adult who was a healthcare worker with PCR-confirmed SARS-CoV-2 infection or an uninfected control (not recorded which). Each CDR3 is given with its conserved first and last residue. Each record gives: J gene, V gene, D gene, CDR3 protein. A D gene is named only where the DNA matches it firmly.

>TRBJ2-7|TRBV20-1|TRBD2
CTWLAGNYEQYF
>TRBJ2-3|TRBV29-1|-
CSVVTVTDTQYF
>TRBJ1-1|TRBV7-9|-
CASTPPGTEAFF
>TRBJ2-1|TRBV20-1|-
CSAPTWNEQFF
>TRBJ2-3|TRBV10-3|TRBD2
CAIRSSGDSTDTQYF
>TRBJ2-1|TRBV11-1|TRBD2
CASSYRGLAHEQFF
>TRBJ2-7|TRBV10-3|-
CAIRHLSSGEQYF
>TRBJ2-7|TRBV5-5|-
CASSLSWDSYEQYF
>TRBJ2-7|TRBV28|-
CASSLILVGGYEQYF
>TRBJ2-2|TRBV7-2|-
CASSLSRPNTGELFF
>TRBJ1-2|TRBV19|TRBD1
CASSAPGQGAPGYTF
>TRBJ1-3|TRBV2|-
CASRATVSGNTIYF
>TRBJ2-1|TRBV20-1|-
CSVSEYNEQFF
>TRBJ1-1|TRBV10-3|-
CASGAGTEAFF
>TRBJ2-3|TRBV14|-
CASRRGVTTDTQYF
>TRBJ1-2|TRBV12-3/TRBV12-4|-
CASSLANTGYGYTF
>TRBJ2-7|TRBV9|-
CASSVTHTSYEQYF
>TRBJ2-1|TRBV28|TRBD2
CASSLPRGSSYNEQFF
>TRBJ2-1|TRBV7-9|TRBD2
CASSPSGTSGYNEQFF
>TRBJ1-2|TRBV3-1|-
CASSHRIVSGADGYTF
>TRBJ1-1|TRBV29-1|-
CSVEGERFRNLRNTEAFF
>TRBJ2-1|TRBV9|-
CASSTQGTEQFF
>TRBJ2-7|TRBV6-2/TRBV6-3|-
CASSNGFPYEQYF
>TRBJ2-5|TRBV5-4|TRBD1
CASSSRDRGIWTQYF
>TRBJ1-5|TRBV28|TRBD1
CASSLRTGRGQPQHF
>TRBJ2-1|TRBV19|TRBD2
CASSSSLGGGIAGNNEQFF
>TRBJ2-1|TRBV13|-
CASSLSRTEQFF
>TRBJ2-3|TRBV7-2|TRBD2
CASSLGAGGIDTQYF
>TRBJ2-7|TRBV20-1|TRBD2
CSAEAGGPHEQYF
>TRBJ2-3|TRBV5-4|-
CASSQYTDTQYF
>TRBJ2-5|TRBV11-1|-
CASSPGRNQETQYF
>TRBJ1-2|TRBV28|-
CASSPDDTGYTF
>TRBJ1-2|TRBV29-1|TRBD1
CSLDRVDGYTF
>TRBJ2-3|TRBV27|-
CASSLSSFRGGTDTQYF
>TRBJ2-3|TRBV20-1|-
CSARAPLGTDTQYF
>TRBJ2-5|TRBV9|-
CASSAFSGEETQYF
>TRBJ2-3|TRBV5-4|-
CASSLASDYQDTQYF
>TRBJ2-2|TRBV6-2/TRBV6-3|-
CASSPHAGELFF
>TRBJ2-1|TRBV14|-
CASSQDFGEQFF
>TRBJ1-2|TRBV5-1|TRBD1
CASSSGQLHGYTF
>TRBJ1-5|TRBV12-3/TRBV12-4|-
CANSLSAGQPQHF
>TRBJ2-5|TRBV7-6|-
CASSGVGKQETQYF
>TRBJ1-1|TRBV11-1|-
CASSLVPGMNTEAFF
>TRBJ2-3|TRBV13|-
CASSLQAQSTDTQYF
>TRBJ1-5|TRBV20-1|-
CSARRGGDQPQHF
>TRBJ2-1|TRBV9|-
CASSPHPGDTHYNEQFF
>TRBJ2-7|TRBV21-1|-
CASTQTSASYEQYF
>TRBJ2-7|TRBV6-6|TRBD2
CASRNGGSVYEQYF